A selection of T cell receptor beta chains follows, all from one sample in a study of cytomegalovirus exposure and HLA in healthy donors. The method was immunoSEQ multiplex PCR; TCRdb's version includes in-frame clones alone and lacks a portion of them. The table lists 110,000 or so clones, about 85% of them singletons, with approximately 2.9% in the top ten. The specimen was PBMCs. The receptor source for this set is a woman younger than 30 in good health and CMV-seronegative. Each CDR3 is given with its conserved first and last residue. A D gene is named only where the DNA matches it firmly. Clone size is not always given. Where it is, it says once, few, many or a class for expanded clones.

j_call: TRBJ1-1; v_call: TRBV27; cdr3_length: 13; d_call: .; clone_size: .; cdr3_nt: TGTGCCAGCAGTTTATTGGACAATTCAGAAGCTTTCTTT; cdr3_aa: CASSLLDNSEAFF
j_call: TRBJ2-5; v_call: TRBV5-4; cdr3_length: 15; d_call: .; clone_size: .; cdr3_nt: TGTGCCAGCAGCACCCGACAGGCCTACCAAGAGACCCAGTACTTC; cdr3_aa: CASSTRQAYQETQYF
j_call: TRBJ2-3; v_call: TRBV6-5; cdr3_length: 14; d_call: TRBD2; clone_size: once; cdr3_nt: TGTGCCAGCAGTCGCGGGGGGCGGACAGATACGCAGTATTTT; cdr3_aa: CASSRGGRTDTQYF
j_call: TRBJ2-1; v_call: TRBV2; cdr3_length: 14; d_call: TRBD2; clone_size: .; cdr3_nt: TGTGCCAGCAGAATAGCGGGGGGGGGAAATGAGCAGTTCTTC; cdr3_aa: CASRIAGGGNEQFF
j_call: TRBJ2-5; v_call: TRBV20-1; cdr3_length: 10; d_call: .; clone_size: .; cdr3_nt: TGCAGTGCCCTCCAAGAGACCCAGTACTTC; cdr3_aa: CSALQETQYF
j_call: TRBJ1-5; v_call: TRBV29-1; cdr3_length: 15; d_call: TRBD1; clone_size: .; cdr3_nt: TGCAGCGTTAGTCCCGGGACAGGGATCGGGCAGCCCCAGCATTTT; cdr3_aa: CSVSPGTGIGQPQHF
j_call: TRBJ1-4; v_call: TRBV20-1; cdr3_length: 11; d_call: .; clone_size: .; cdr3_nt: TGCAGTGCTAGTCCAGGGGCCGAACTGTTTTTT; cdr3_aa: CSASPGAELFF
j_call: TRBJ2-3; v_call: TRBV9; cdr3_length: 15; d_call: TRBD2; clone_size: .; cdr3_nt: TGTGCCAGCAGCGTTCAAGGGGCGGGGGCAGATACGCAGTATTTT; cdr3_aa: CASSVQGAGADTQYF
j_call: TRBJ2-1; v_call: TRBV15; cdr3_length: 14; d_call: TRBD1; clone_size: .; cdr3_nt: TGTGCCACCAGCAGGGAAGGGGGCCCCGGGGCGCAGTTCTTC; cdr3_aa: CATSREGGPGAQFF
j_call: TRBJ1-1; v_call: TRBV10-2; cdr3_length: 15; d_call: TRBD1; clone_size: .; cdr3_nt: TGCGCCAGCAGTGAGCAGGGGGACCCGAACACTGAAGCTTTCTTT; cdr3_aa: CASSEQGDPNTEAFF
j_call: TRBJ1-2; v_call: TRBV27; cdr3_length: 13; d_call: TRBD1; clone_size: few; cdr3_nt: TGTGCCAGCAGTCCTACAGGGGTCGCTGGCTACACCTTC; cdr3_aa: CASSPTGVAGYTF
j_call: TRBJ1-4; v_call: TRBV27; cdr3_length: 15; d_call: .; clone_size: .; cdr3_nt: TGTGCCAGCAGCGGAATAGGGAGGGGAGATGAAAAACTGTTTTTT; cdr3_aa: CASSGIGRGDEKLFF
j_call: TRBJ2-5; v_call: TRBV2; cdr3_length: 14; d_call: .; clone_size: .; cdr3_nt: TGTGCCAGCAGTGATAGGGGGACCCAAGAGACCCAGTACTTC; cdr3_aa: CASSDRGTQETQYF
j_call: TRBJ2-7; v_call: TRBV11-2; cdr3_length: 19; d_call: TRBD2; clone_size: .; cdr3_nt: TGTGCCAGCAGCCAGATAAACCCGACTAGCGGGAGAAGGTACTACGAGCAGTACTTC; cdr3_aa: CASSQINPTSGRRYYEQYF
j_call: TRBJ1-1; v_call: TRBV18; cdr3_length: 16; d_call: .; clone_size: .; cdr3_nt: TGTGCCAGCTCTAACCTGGGGGGGGGCCAGGACACTGAAGCTTTCTTT; cdr3_aa: CASSNLGGGQDTEAFF
j_call: TRBJ2-1; v_call: TRBV12-5; cdr3_length: 13; d_call: .; clone_size: once; cdr3_nt: TGTGCTAGCCAGGACAGACTCTACAATGAGCAGTTCTTC; cdr3_aa: CASQDRLYNEQFF
j_call: TRBJ2-1; v_call: TRBV2; cdr3_length: 15; d_call: TRBD2; clone_size: .; cdr3_nt: TGTGCCAGCAACCCGGGACTAGCGGGGCTGGAGGAGCAGTTCTTC; cdr3_aa: CASNPGLAGLEEQFF
j_call: TRBJ1-1; v_call: TRBV7-9; cdr3_length: 14; d_call: .; clone_size: few; cdr3_nt: TGTGCCAGCAGCTCCCGCGGGGGGGGCACTGAAGCTTTCTTT; cdr3_aa: CASSSRGGGTEAFF
j_call: TRBJ2-7; v_call: TRBV4-2; cdr3_length: 15; d_call: TRBD1; clone_size: .; cdr3_nt: TGTGCCAGCAGCCAAGACGGGACAGGGCTGAACGAGCAGTACTTC; cdr3_aa: CASSQDGTGLNEQYF
j_call: TRBJ1-2; v_call: TRBV27; cdr3_length: 15; d_call: .; clone_size: once; cdr3_nt: TGTGCCAGCAGTTTATCCGGACAAGCTAACTATGGCTACACCTTC; cdr3_aa: CASSLSGQANYGYTF
j_call: TRBJ1-4; v_call: TRBV27; cdr3_length: 14; d_call: .; clone_size: .; cdr3_nt: TGTGCCAGCAGTTACAGGGCCACTAATGAAAAACTGTTTTTT; cdr3_aa: CASSYRATNEKLFF
j_call: TRBJ1-6; v_call: TRBV6-5; cdr3_length: 16; d_call: .; clone_size: .; cdr3_nt: TGTGCCAGCAGTTACTCGACTGCGAGGGATGGTTCACCCCTCCACTTT; cdr3_aa: CASSYSTARDGSPLHF
j_call: TRBJ1-2; v_call: TRBV5-4; cdr3_length: 15; d_call: .; clone_size: .; cdr3_nt: TGTGCCAGCAGCTATAACCATGCGGGATTCGAGGGCTACACCTTC; cdr3_aa: CASSYNHAGFEGYTF
j_call: TRBJ1-6; v_call: TRBV7-2; cdr3_length: 13; d_call: .; clone_size: few; cdr3_nt: TGTGCCAGCATTACAGGGACTACCTCACCCCTCCACTTT; cdr3_aa: CASITGTTSPLHF
j_call: TRBJ1-2; v_call: TRBV19; cdr3_length: 15; d_call: TRBD1; clone_size: few; cdr3_nt: TGTGCCAGTACCCCACAGGGGAGCACTAACTATGGCTACACCTTC; cdr3_aa: CASTPQGSTNYGYTF
j_call: TRBJ1-1; v_call: TRBV10-3; cdr3_length: 12; d_call: .; clone_size: few; cdr3_nt: TGTGCCATCAGTGAGTCGAACAGGGAGGCTTTCTTT; cdr3_aa: CAISESNREAFF
j_call: TRBJ2-1; v_call: TRBV18; cdr3_length: 16; d_call: .; clone_size: .; cdr3_nt: TGTGCCAGCTCACCACGTCTCCAGGGGTCAGACAATGAGCAGTTCTTC; cdr3_aa: CASSPRLQGSDNEQFF
j_call: TRBJ2-7; v_call: TRBV6-5; cdr3_length: 14; d_call: TRBD1; clone_size: .; cdr3_nt: TGTGCCAGCAGTTCAAGACAGGGGGTGAGCGAGCAGTACTTC; cdr3_aa: CASSSRQGVSEQYF
j_call: TRBJ2-3; v_call: TRBV10-3; cdr3_length: 19; d_call: TRBD2; clone_size: many; cdr3_nt: TGTGCCATCAGTGAGTCAGAGACTAGCGGGGGAACTTTCACAGATACGCAGTATTTT; cdr3_aa: CAISESETSGGTFTDTQYF
j_call: TRBJ1-2; v_call: TRBV18; cdr3_length: 15; d_call: .; clone_size: .; cdr3_nt: TGTGCCAGCTCACCACAAATCAGAGGATACTATGGCTACACCTTC; cdr3_aa: CASSPQIRGYYGYTF
j_call: TRBJ2-7; v_call: TRBV4-1; cdr3_length: 14; d_call: .; clone_size: .; cdr3_nt: TGCGCCAGCAGCCAAGATCCACAGGGATACGAGCAGTACTTC; cdr3_aa: CASSQDPQGYEQYF
j_call: TRBJ2-5; v_call: TRBV25-1; cdr3_length: 11; d_call: .; clone_size: .; cdr3_nt: TGTGCCAGCAGGGTTAGTCGGACCCAGTACTTC; cdr3_aa: CASRVSRTQYF
j_call: TRBJ1-2; v_call: TRBV6-1; cdr3_length: 13; d_call: .; clone_size: .; cdr3_nt: TGTGCCAGCAGTGAAGCGTCCGACTATGGCTACACCTTC; cdr3_aa: CASSEASDYGYTF
j_call: TRBJ2-2; v_call: TRBV28; cdr3_length: 12; d_call: .; clone_size: .; cdr3_nt: TGTGCCACCCAGACGAACACCGGGGAGCTGTTTTTT; cdr3_aa: CATQTNTGELFF
j_call: TRBJ2-5; v_call: TRBV4-1; cdr3_length: 15; d_call: .; clone_size: .; cdr3_nt: TGCGCCAGCAGCCAAGGTGTTACAGCATCAGAGACCCAGTACTTC; cdr3_aa: CASSQGVTASETQYF
j_call: TRBJ1-5; v_call: TRBV30; cdr3_length: 14; d_call: .; clone_size: .; cdr3_nt: TGTGCCTGGGGGTCCCTACAGGGCAATCAGCCCCAGCATTTT; cdr3_aa: CAWGSLQGNQPQHF
j_call: TRBJ1-2; v_call: TRBV27; cdr3_length: 14; d_call: .; clone_size: .; cdr3_nt: TGTGCCAGCAGTACCCAGGGGATTAACTATGGCTACACCTTC; cdr3_aa: CASSTQGINYGYTF
j_call: TRBJ2-6; v_call: TRBV5-6; cdr3_length: 12; d_call: .; clone_size: few; cdr3_nt: TGTGCCAGCAGCTTGTACGGGGTCGTCCTGACTTTC; cdr3_aa: CASSLYGVVLTF
j_call: TRBJ2-2; v_call: TRBV7-6; cdr3_length: 18; d_call: TRBD2; clone_size: .; cdr3_nt: TGTGCCAGCAGTCACGGGACTAGCGGCGATACGAACACCGGGGAGCTGTTTTTT; cdr3_aa: CASSHGTSGDTNTGELFF
j_call: TRBJ1-2; v_call: TRBV2; cdr3_length: 11; d_call: .; clone_size: .; cdr3_nt: TGTGCCAGCAACAGACCCTATGGCTACACCTTC; cdr3_aa: CASNRPYGYTF
j_call: TRBJ1-5; v_call: TRBV2; cdr3_length: 14; d_call: TRBD1; clone_size: .; cdr3_nt: TGTGCCAGCAGTGAGGGGGCAGGGGGACAGCCCCAGCATTTT; cdr3_aa: CASSEGAGGQPQHF
j_call: TRBJ2-5; v_call: TRBV5-1; cdr3_length: 14; d_call: .; clone_size: .; cdr3_nt: TGCGCCAGCAGCTTAAGGGGGGGGCAAGAGACCCAGTACTTC; cdr3_aa: CASSLRGGQETQYF
j_call: TRBJ1-5; v_call: TRBV9; cdr3_length: 15; d_call: .; clone_size: .; cdr3_nt: TGTGCCAGCAGCGTAGGTGGCCACCCCGTGGAGCCCCAGCATTTT; cdr3_aa: CASSVGGHPVEPQHF
j_call: TRBJ1-1; v_call: TRBV7-9; cdr3_length: 13; d_call: .; clone_size: .; cdr3_nt: TGTGCCAGCTGCGGTTTGGGGAACACTGAAGCTTTCTTT; cdr3_aa: CASCGLGNTEAFF
j_call: TRBJ1-2; v_call: TRBV25-1; cdr3_length: 14; d_call: TRBD1; clone_size: .; cdr3_nt: TGTGCCAGCAGTGCCGACAGGGTCGGCGATGGCTACACCTTC; cdr3_aa: CASSADRVGDGYTF